This TCR beta chain came from a study of T cell responses to AZD1222 COVID-19 vaccine. V lost 7 bases and J lost 7, with 16 bases in between. This CDR3 has 13 amino acids. Germline-derived CDR1 and CDR2 are SQVTM and ANQGSEA. With regard to this clone: What it recognizes is unknown.

Overall study findings and caveats: Elevations in Spike-specific TCR breadth and depth followed administration of two AZD1222 doses. Repertoires were obtained solely post-peak T cell response. The donor cohort was predominantly white British with a female majority, and clonal diversity may have been underestimated. Nearly half of the spike-specific TCRs reportedly recognize variant regions that carry no mutations.

Repertoires were generated with immunoSEQ multiplex PCR, while TCRdb's copy carries only in-frame clones and drops some. In the table there are fewer than 85,000 clones, about 88% of which are singletons. The chain couples TRBV29-1 to TRBJ1-4; D remains ambiguous. The source was peripheral blood, collected on day 0 of AZD1222 vaccination. The TCR sequence derives from an adult in good health. As DNA, the CDR3 is TGCAGCGGCACGGATGGAGGTGGTGAAAAACTGTTTTTT. It is translated as CSGTDGGGEKLFF.